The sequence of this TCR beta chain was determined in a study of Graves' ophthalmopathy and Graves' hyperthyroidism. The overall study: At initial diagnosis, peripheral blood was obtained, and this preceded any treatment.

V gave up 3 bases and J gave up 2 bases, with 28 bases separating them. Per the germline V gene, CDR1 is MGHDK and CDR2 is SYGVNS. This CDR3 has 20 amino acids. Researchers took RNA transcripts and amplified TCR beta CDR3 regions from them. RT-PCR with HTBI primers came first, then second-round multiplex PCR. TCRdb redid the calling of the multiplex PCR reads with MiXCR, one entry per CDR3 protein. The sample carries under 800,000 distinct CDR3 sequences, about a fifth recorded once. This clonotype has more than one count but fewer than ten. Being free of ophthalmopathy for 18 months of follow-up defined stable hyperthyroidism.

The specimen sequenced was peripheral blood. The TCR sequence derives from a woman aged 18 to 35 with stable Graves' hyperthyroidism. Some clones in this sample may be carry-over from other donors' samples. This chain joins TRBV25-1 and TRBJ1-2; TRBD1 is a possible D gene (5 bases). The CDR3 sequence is CASSDLYIKNGGVGNYGYTF. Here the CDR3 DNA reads TGTGCCAGCAGTGATCTATATATCAAGAATGGGGGGGTCGGGAACTATGGCTACACCTTC.